Shown below are 13 T cell receptor beta chains from a single sample sequenced in a study of siplizumab effects on memory and regulatory T cells. The protocol was immunoSEQ multiplex PCR, while the TCRdb copy is restricted to in-frame clones and leaves out a portion. Here the sample spans more than 45,000 clones, 85% to 95% being singletons. The sequenced material came from CD8+ T cells sorted from blood. The receptors shown here come from a human donor in good health.

About this clone itself: Other DNA sequences in this specimen translate into the identical CDR3. The chain carries TRBV4-3 and TRBJ2-6; the D call may be TRBD1 or TRBD2 (5 bases each). Germline loops: CDR1 LGHNA, CDR2 YSLEER. V lost 0 bases and J 0 bases, leaving 6 bases between the germline ends. The CDR3 length is 16 residues. CDR3 nucleotide sequence: TGCGCCAGCAGCCAAGAAGGGACCTCTGGGGCCAACGTCCTGACTTTC. Its translation is CASSQEGTSGANVLTF.

V usage is TRBV7-6 and J usage is TRBJ2-7, with TRBD2 matching over 13 bases. With 5 bases clipped from V and 4 bases from J, the junction kept 5 bases outside the gene matches. CDR1 SGHVS and CDR2 FNYEAQ come from the germline V gene. The CDR3 runs to 15 residues. This CDR3 reads CASSVRTSGSYEQYF. CDR3 bases: TGTGCCAGCAGCGTAAGGACTAGCGGGAGTTACGAGCAGTACTTC.

Only a few counts were recorded for this clone. The V and J genes are TRBV9 and TRBJ2-1, with 8 bases identical to TRBD2. Looked up from germline, CDR1 is SGDLS and CDR2 is YYNGEE. CDR3 length: 14 amino acids. The V gene end was trimmed by 3 bases and the J gene end by 8 bases; junction bases not matched to a gene: 7. The CDR3, as DNA: TGTGCCAGCAGCGCCAACGGGAGGGTCGATGAGCAGTTCTTC. It translates to CASSANGRVDEQFF.

The gene calls are TRBV19 and TRBJ1-5; TRBD1 matches 8 bases. Germline assignment: CDR1 LNHDA and CDR2 SQIVND (reference sequence). The CDR3 has 15 amino acids. With 6 bases clipped from V and 2 bases from J, the junction kept 6 bases outside the gene matches. CDR3 region: CASRTQGDRNQPQHF. In nucleotides, the CDR3 is TGTGCCAGTAGAACACAGGGGGACCGCAATCAGCCCCAGCATTTT.

J is TRBJ2-7 and V is TRBV5-6; 8 bases match TRBD2. This CDR3 has 16 residues. The V gene's germline CDR1 is SGHDT and CDR2 YYEEEE. J gave up 0 bases and V 4 bases, and 9 bases lay outside the gene matches. The chain's CDR3 is CASSPGRGRSSYEQYF. In DNA form, the CDR3 reads TGTGCCAGCAGCCCCGGGAGGGGCCGGAGCTCCTACGAGCAGTACTTC.

The chain employs TRBV25-1 and TRBJ2-1, with D possibly called TRBD1 or TRBD2 (5 bases each). Germline CDR1 and CDR2: MGHDK and SYGVNS. The CDR3 contains 16 residues. V lost 0 bases and J lost 7, with 16 bases in between. The CDR3 coding sequence is TGTGCCAGCAGTGAATATGGGGACCAACATCGGAATGAGCAGTTCTTC. As protein: CASSEYGDQHRNEQFF.

CDR3 amino acids: CASSVSGLYEKLFF. In DNA, the CDR3 is TGCGCCAGCAGCGTTTCTGGGTTGTATGAAAAACTGTTTTTT. The chain carries TRBV5-1 and TRBJ1-4; D is unresolved. The CDR3 is 14 amino acids. V was clipped by 4 bases and J by 6 bases, with 13 bases between them. The germline V gene has CDR1 SGHRS and CDR2 YFSETQ.

The chain uses TRBV10-2 and TRBJ1-1; weak D call: TRBD1 (5 bases). The CDR3 loop spans 13 amino acids. The V gene lost 6 bases and the J gene lost 5 bases, with 13 bases spanning the gap. In germline, CDR1 is WSHSY, CDR2 SAAADI. The CDR3 protein is CASSPTEGTEAFF. The CDR3 DNA reads TGCGCCAGCAGCCCCACGGAGGGGACTGAAGCTTTCTTT.

The sample holds a few counts of this clone. This sequence joins TRBV27 and TRBJ2-7; D not certain. V gave up 0 bases and J gave up 7 bases, with 10 bases separating them. Germline CDR1 and CDR2: MNHEY and SMNVEV (reference sequence). This CDR3 is 13 amino acids long. CDR3 in DNA: TGTGCCAGCAGTTTATCCCCCTCTGGAGAGCAGTACTTC. Protein sequence: CASSLSPSGEQYF.

This clone was seen once. The V call is TRBV2, the J call TRBJ2-7; no clear D gene. Trimming pared 0 bases from V and 4 bases from J, leaving 10 bases between. CDR1 is SNHLY, CDR2 FYNNEI, per germline. The length of the CDR3 is 14 residues. In DNA, the CDR3 is TGTGCCAGCAGTGAAGCAGTCGGAGCGTACGAGCAGTACTTC. Translation gives CASSEAVGAYEQYF.

The chain is built from TRBV28 and TRBJ2-1; D is possibly TRBD2 (7 bases). Germline V lookup: CDR1 MDHEN, CDR2 SYDVKM. The CDR3 runs to 16 residues. V shed 4 bases and J shed 6 bases, with 19 bases lying between them. The CDR3 DNA reads TGTGCCAGCAGTTGGAGTTTTCGGGGGGCAGGCAATGAGCAGTTCTTC. Translated, it gives CASSWSFRGAGNEQFF.

V and J are TRBV7-6 and TRBJ2-7; 8 bases are shared with TRBD1. Germline values: CDR1 SGHVS, CDR2 FNYEAQ. V lost 1 base, J lost 2 bases, and 7 bases stayed unmatched. The length of the CDR3 is 16 residues. The CDR3 DNA is TGTGCCAGCAGCTTAGGGCGCGGGACAGGCACCTACGAGCAGTACTTC. Amino acids: CASSLGRGTGTYEQYF.

The table lists this clone with a count of one. This rearrangement joins TRBV5-1 to TRBJ2-5; 7 nucleotides align to TRBD1. This CDR3 has 12 amino acids. Trimming removed 5 bases from V and 7 bases from J; junction bases left unmatched: 5. CDR1 SGHRS and CDR2 YFSETQ come from the germline V gene. The CDR3 nucleotides are TGCGCCAGCAGTGGGGACAGCGGGACCCAGTACTTC. Translated, it gives CASSGDSGTQYF.